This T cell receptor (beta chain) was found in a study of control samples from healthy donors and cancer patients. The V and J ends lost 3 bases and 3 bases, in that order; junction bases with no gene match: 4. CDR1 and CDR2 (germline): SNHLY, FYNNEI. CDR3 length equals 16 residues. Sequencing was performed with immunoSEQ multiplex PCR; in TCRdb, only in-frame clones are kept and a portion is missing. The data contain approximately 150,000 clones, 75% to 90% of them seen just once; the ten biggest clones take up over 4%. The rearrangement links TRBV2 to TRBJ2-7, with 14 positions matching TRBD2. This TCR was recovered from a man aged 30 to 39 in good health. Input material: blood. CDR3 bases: TGTGCCAGCAGTGAGCCCGGGACTAGCGGGAGCTACGAGCAGTACTTC. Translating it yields CASSEPGTSGSYEQYF.